Below, 25 T cell receptor beta chains from the same sample are listed, as sequenced in a study of blood T cell repertoires in COVID-19. Using immunoSEQ multiplex PCR, the repertoire was profiled, and TCRdb retains in-frame clones only, with some absent. The data hold hundreds of thousands of clones, with around 88% observed a single time. The specimen sequenced was peripheral blood. The receptor source for this set is a man aged 35-49 years with acute or convalescent COVID-19.

This sequence joins TRBV5-4 and TRBJ2-7; D perhaps matches TRBD2 (6 bases). This CDR3 region has 15 residues. Germline V CDR1 and CDR2: SGHNT, YYREEE (reference sequence). The V gene lost 3 bases and the J gene lost 7 bases, with 20 bases spanning the gap. DNA of the CDR3: TGTGCCAGCAGCTCTCAGGGACTGGCTATGAGGGAGCAGTACTTC. This gives the protein CASSSQGLAMREQYF. The full variable domain, completed using reference TRBV5-4 and TRBJ2-7, is ETGVTQSPTHLIKTRGQQVTLRCSSQSGHNTVSWYQQALGQGPQFIFQYYREEENGRGNFPPRFSGLQFPNYSSELNVNALELDDSALYLCASSSQGLAMREQYFGPGTRLTVT.

This rearrangement joins TRBV9 to TRBJ2-2; 10 bases agree with TRBD1. Trimming cost V 2 bases and J 6 bases; bases outside gene matches: 1. CDR1 SGDLS and CDR2 YYNGEE come from the germline V gene. This CDR3 comprises 14 residues. The CDR3 DNA reads TGTGCCAGCAGCGTGACAGGGGGCTCCGGGGAGCTGTTTTTT. It codes for CASSVTGGSGELFF.

This rearrangement joins TRBV7-9 to TRBJ2-5; 10 nucleotides match TRBD1. The CDR3 totals 16 residues. Germline lookup yields CDR1 SEHNR and CDR2 FQNEAQ (reference sequence). After removal of 4 bases from V and 3 bases from J, the junction contained 8 bases not matched to a gene. The CDR3 loop reads CASSSATGTGEETQYF. DNA of the CDR3: TGTGCCAGCAGCTCCGCGACCGGGACAGGGGAAGAGACCCAGTACTTC.

The chain recombines TRBV30 with TRBJ1-1; 9 bases agree with TRBD1. The CDR3 totals 16 residues. Germline-derived CDR1 and CDR2 are GTSNPN and SVGIG (reference sequence). The V segment lost 3 bases and the J segment 10 bases; nucleotides outside the gene matches: 18. CDR3 nucleotide sequence: TGTGCCTGGAGGGGGACCCCGGGACAGGGCCCTACCGGAGCTTTCTTT. Its protein product is CAWRGTPGQGPTGAFF. The full variable domain, rest sourced from reference TRBV30 and TRBJ1-1, is SQTIHQWPATLVQPVGSPLSLECTVEGTSNPNLYWYRQAAGRGLQLLFYSVGIGQISSEVPQNLSASRPQDRQFILSSKKLLLSDSGFYLCAWRGTPGQGPTGAFFGQGTRLTVV.

The chain links TRBV6-5 to TRBJ1-2; no reliable D call. Germline loops: CDR1 MNHEY, CDR2 SVGAGI. Trimming took off 4 bases at V and 4 bases at J, with 7 bases between the two ends. The CDR3 extends over 12 amino acids. DNA of the CDR3: TGTGCCAGCAGTTGGGAGGGCTATGGCTACACCTTC. Its protein is CASSWEGYGYTF.

This rearrangement joins TRBV7-9 to TRBJ1-2; TRBD1 aligns across 7 bases. The J segment lost 4 bases and the V segment lost 0 bases, leaving 2 bases of the junction unmatched. Germline lookup yields CDR1 SEHNR and CDR2 FQNEAQ (reference sequence). This CDR3 comprises 14 residues. The CDR3, as DNA: TGTGCCAGCAGCTTAGCAGGGGGCGTCTATGGCTACACCTTC. It translates to CASSLAGGVYGYTF.

This sequence joins TRBV6-2 or TRBV6-3 and TRBJ2-7, with TRBD1 identical over 9 bases. This CDR3 has 14 residues. V lost 6 bases and J lost 2; bases outside the gene matches: 5. CDR1 and CDR2 (germline): MNHEY, SVGEGT. The CDR3 loop reads CASSPDRGAYEQYF. In DNA, the CDR3 is TGTGCCAGCAGCCCGGACAGGGGAGCCTACGAGCAGTACTTC.

This clone was counted a few times. The chain couples TRBV6-5 to TRBJ2-1; the match to TRBD1 covers 7 bases. With 4 bases clipped from V and 5 bases from J, the junction kept 2 bases outside the gene matches. The V gene's germline CDR1 is MNHEY and CDR2 SVGAGI. This CDR3 is built from 13 residues. Written as DNA, the CDR3 is TGTGCCAGCAGTTGGGACAGCGACAATGAGCAGTTCTTC. As protein: CASSWDSDNEQFF.

The rearrangement uses TRBV4-2 and TRBJ1-3; TRBD1 matches at 9 bases. The V and J ends lost 4 bases and 2 bases, in that order; junction bases with no gene match: 6. CDR3 size: 16 residues. From germline, CDR1 is LGHNA and CDR2 YNFKEQ. This CDR3 reads CASSLTGGMAGNTIYF. As DNA, the CDR3 is TGTGCCAGCAGCCTTACAGGGGGCATGGCTGGAAACACCATATATTTT.

J is TRBJ1-3 and V is TRBV10-3, with D hard to call. The CDR3 has 13 residues. V was trimmed by 0 bases and J by 6 bases, leaving 6 bases between them. Germline CDR1 and CDR2: ENHRY and SYGVKD. Here the CDR3 DNA reads TGTGCCATCAGTGAGTCACAGCAAAACACCATATATTTT. It specifies CAISESQQNTIYF.

This sequence joins TRBV20-1 and TRBJ2-6; TRBD2 aligns across 7 bases. This CDR3 has 14 amino acids. The junction had 1 base not matched to a gene; V was cut back by 3 bases and J by 2 bases. Looked up from germline, CDR1 is DFQATT and CDR2 is SNEGSKA (reference sequence). The CDR3 coding sequence is TGCAGTGCTAGTGGGGGGGCTGGGGCCAACGTCCTGACTTTC. Its protein is CSASGGAGANVLTF.

The chain couples TRBV7-2 to TRBJ2-1, with 10 bases matching TRBD2. Germline V gene data show CDR1 as SGHTA and CDR2 as FQGNSA. Trimming took 2 bases from V and 5 from J; bases not matched to a gene: 3. The CDR3 runs 15 residues. CDR3 in amino acids: CASSLSLAGDNEQFF. The CDR3 region has the DNA TGTGCCAGCAGCTTAAGTCTAGCGGGGGACAATGAGCAGTTCTTC. The whole variable domain, remainder taken from reference TRBV7-2 and TRBJ2-1, is GAGVSQSPSNKVTEKGKDVELRCDPISGHTALYWYRQSLGQGLEFLIYFQGNSAPDKSGLPSDRFSAERTGGSVSTLTIQRTQQEDSAVYLCASSLSLAGDNEQFFGPGTRLTVL.

The chain recombines TRBV29-1 with TRBJ1-1, with unresolved D. The CDR3 loop spans 13 amino acids. Between the trimmed V and J ends, which lost 2 bases and 0 bases, there was a span of 7 bases. Germline CDR1 reads SQVTM; CDR2 reads ANQGSEA. DNA for the CDR3: TGCAGCGTTGAACGAGTAATGAACACTGAAGCTTTCTTT. It translates to CSVERVMNTEAFF.

The CDR3 coding sequence is TGTGCCAGCAGCCGGACAGGCAGGCACTACGAGCAGTACTTC. Its protein is CASSRTGRHYEQYF. This rearrangement joins TRBV3-1 (or the pseudogene TRBV3-2) to TRBJ2-7; 7 bases are a match to TRBD1. The CDR3 spans 14 residues. V dropped 4 bases and J dropped 3; count of bases not matched to a gene: 6. Germline V CDR1 and CDR2: LGHDT, YNNKEL (reference sequence).

There are a few counts of this clone. V is TRBV14 and J is TRBJ1-1; no firm D call. Germline V gene sequence: CDR1 SGHDN, CDR2 FVKESK. The germline V and J ends were trimmed by 4 bases and 2 bases, with 11 bases remaining between them. The CDR3 extends over 14 amino acids. The CDR3 nucleotides read TGTGCCAGCAGCCCTCCTAGACCAAACACTGAAGCTTTCTTT. It is translated as CASSPPRPNTEAFF.

This rearrangement joins TRBV6-1 to TRBJ1-5; D is unclear. The germline V gene encodes CDR1 MNHNS and CDR2 SASEGT. There are 15 residues in the CDR3. Trimming shortened V by 1 base and J by 7 bases, and 14 bases separated the two germline ends. DNA of the CDR3: TGTGCCAGCAGTGAAGGGTCAGGAGGTAACCAGCCCCAGCATTTT. It encodes CASSEGSGGNQPQHF.

This chain connects TRBV5-1 to TRBJ1-5; D not resolved. CDR1 is SGHRS, CDR2 YFSETQ, per germline. Trimming took 0 bases from V and 11 from J, leaving 12 bases between them. The CDR3 is made up of 13 amino acids. The CDR3 bases are TGCGCCAGCAGCTTGGGTCCTGGGGAGTCCCAGCATTTT. Protein: CASSLGPGESQHF.

In DNA form, the CDR3 reads TGTGCCAGCAGCTTAGGTAGGACAGGGCGCCAGCCCCAGCATTTT. Translating it yields CASSLGRTGRQPQHF. The V and J genes are TRBV7-8 and TRBJ1-5, with 8 nucleotides matching TRBD1. This CDR3 spans 15 amino acids. The germline V gene encodes CDR1 SGHVS and CDR2 FQNEAQ. The V and J ends lost 1 base and 7 bases, in that order; junction bases with no gene match: 6.

The chain has TRBV27 and TRBJ2-7; 9 bases are a match to TRBD1. Germline CDR1 is MNHEY and CDR2 is SMNVEV (reference sequence). The V gene end was trimmed by 5 bases and the J gene end by 3 bases; junction bases not matched to a gene: 8. This CDR3 is 15 amino acids long. This CDR3 is CASSPGTGKYYEQYF. The CDR3 DNA is TGTGCCAGCAGTCCGGGGACAGGGAAGTACTACGAGCAGTACTTC.

V usage is TRBV3-1 (or the pseudogene TRBV3-2) and J usage is TRBJ1-5; D ambiguous. The V gene lost 4 bases and the J gene lost 2 bases, with 6 bases spanning the gap. Germline CDR1 reads LGHDT; CDR2 reads YNNKEL (reference sequence). This CDR3 has 13 residues. In nucleotides, the CDR3 is TGTGCCAGCAGCCCCTACGGCAATCAGCCCCAGCATTTT. This codes for CASSPYGNQPQHF.

This clone was detected once. V is TRBV6-5 and J is TRBJ1-3; D possibly corresponds to TRBD1 (5 bases). Trimming pared 0 bases from V and 0 bases from J, leaving 9 bases between. This CDR3 region has 16 residues. Germline loops: CDR1 MNHEY, CDR2 SVGAGI. CDR3 DNA sequence: TGTGCCAGCAGTTACTCGCGACAGTACTCTGGAAACACCATATATTTT. Its protein product is CASSYSRQYSGNTIYF.

The J gene is TRBJ1-1, the V gene TRBV24-1, with D maybe TRBD1 (5 bases). Trimming stripped 3 bases from V and 4 bases from J, with 8 bases between. CDR1 KGHDR and CDR2 SFDVKD come from the germline V gene. The CDR3 runs to 13 residues. The CDR3 reads CATSDGAGTEAFF. In DNA form, the CDR3 reads TGTGCCACCAGTGATGGGGCTGGCACTGAAGCTTTCTTT.

The genes are TRBV5-1 and TRBJ1-6, with 7 bases fitting TRBD1. CDR1 SGHRS and CDR2 YFSETQ come from the germline V gene. This CDR3 comprises 16 residues. Germline trimming cut 5 bases from V and 6 bases from J; bases unmatched to any gene: 11. DNA for the CDR3: TGCGCCAGCAGACCCCCGGCTTCAGGGGGTAATTCACCCCTCCACTTT. Translated, it gives CASRPPASGGNSPLHF.

The chain joins TRBV13 to TRBJ2-7; 13 bases agree with TRBD2. The CDR3 consists of 15 residues. V lost 1 base and J lost 7; bases outside the gene matches: 4. CDR1 is PRHDT, CDR2 FYEKMQ, per germline (reference sequence). Here the CDR3 reads CASSLAGTSGEEQYF. In DNA, the CDR3 is TGTGCCAGCAGCTTAGCCGGGACTAGCGGGGAAGAGCAGTACTTC.

The chain is built from TRBV19 and TRBJ1-1; 7 bases are shared with TRBD1. This CDR3 region has 11 residues. The J segment lost 8 bases and the V segment lost 5 bases, leaving 2 bases of the junction unmatched. Germline-derived CDR1 and CDR2 are LNHDA and SQIVND (reference sequence). CDR3 sequence (DNA): TGTGCCAGTAGTGTGGGACAGGAAGCTTTCTTT. Its protein is CASSVGQEAFF.